A selection of T cell receptor beta chains follows, all from one sample in a study of long-term antiretroviral therapy in people with HIV. The table came from immunoSEQ multiplex PCR; TCRdb's copy has only in-frame clones and leaves some out. The sample contains tens of thousands of clones, 87% of which appear only once. Sequencing used unsorted PBMCs, obtained 2 years after starting antiretroviral therapy. These TCRs come from a man aged 50 or older with HIV. The CDR3 runs from the conserved cysteine through the conserved F or W. D genes are given only for firm matches. Clone sizes are given selectively: once, few, many, or a class where the clone is expanded.

cdr3_length j_call v_call clone_size d_call cdr3_nt cdr3_aa
16 TRBJ2-7 TRBV7-2 once TRBD2 TGTGCCAGCAGCTTAGTAAGCGGGGCGGATTCCTACGAGCAGTACTTC CASSLVSGADSYEQYF
13 TRBJ1-5 TRBV7-9 few - TGTGCCAGCAGCTTAACGGGGGATCAGCCCCAGCATTTT CASSLTGDQPQHF
15 TRBJ1-1 TRBV6-4 - TRBD1 TGTGCCAGCAGTGACTCGGACAGGCACCCCCGCGAAGCTTTCTTT CASSDSDRHPREAFF
13 TRBJ2-7 TRBV12-5 - - TGTGCTAGTGGTTTGGGGGTTTCCTACGAGCAGTACTTC CASGLGVSYEQYF
15 TRBJ1-2 TRBV5-1 - TRBD1 TGCGCCAGCAGCTTGGGGGACAGAGGAAACTATGGCTACACCTTC CASSLGDRGNYGYTF
16 TRBJ2-1 TRBV5-6 - TRBD2 TGTGCCAGCAGCTCTACTAGCGGTCGCTCCTACAATGAGCAGTTCTTC CASSSTSGRSYNEQFF
14 TRBJ1-2 TRBV7-2 - - TGTGCCAGCAGCTTAGCGGGGGGCGCTAATGGCTACACCTTC CASSLAGGANGYTF
16 TRBJ2-7 TRBV19 - - TGTGCCAGTAGTACAACAGGGTCTAGGAGGGCCTACGAGCAGTACTTC CASSTTGSRRAYEQYF
13 TRBJ2-3 TRBV30 - - TGTGCCTGGAACCGGATTAGCACAGATACGCAGTATTTT CAWNRISTDTQYF
16 TRBJ1-5 TRBV19 - - TGTGCCAGTAGTATAGGGAGGAGCTATAGCAATCAGCCCCAGCATTTT CASSIGRSYSNQPQHF
13 TRBJ1-1 TRBV5-1 - - TGCGCCAGCAGCTTGGAGGAGAACACTGAAGCTTTCTTT CASSLEENTEAFF
14 TRBJ2-6 TRBV30 - - TGTGCCTGGAGGTGGGGCTCTGGGGCCAACGTCCTGACTTTC CAWRWGSGANVLTF
12 TRBJ1-2 TRBV30 - - TGTGCCTGGACCCGGCAGCTTTATGGCTACACCTTC CAWTRQLYGYTF
13 TRBJ2-7 TRBV9 - TRBD2 TGTGCCAGCAGCGCTAGCGGGAAATACGAGCAGTACTTC CASSASGKYEQYF
13 TRBJ1-3 TRBV28 - TRBD1 TGTGCCAGCAGTCCGGGACAGGGCATTACCATATATTTT CASSPGQGITIYF
16 TRBJ2-3 TRBV7-9 - TRBD2 TGTGCCAGCAGCTTCCTACTAGCGGGGGGCCCGGATACGCAGTATTTT CASSFLLAGGPDTQYF
13 TRBJ2-3 TRBV10-1 - - TGCGCCAGCAGTGAAGAGGCTACAGATACGCAGTATTTT CASSEEATDTQYF
19 TRBJ2-3 TRBV6-1 - - TGTGCCAGCAGTGTGGGGGAGAATACTGAGCGGGCTCGCACAGATACGCAGTATTTT CASSVGENTERARTDTQYF
12 TRBJ2-7 TRBV6-1 - TRBD2 TGTGCCAGTACCGGGACTAGCTACGAGCAGTACTTC CASTGTSYEQYF
16 TRBJ2-5 TRBV18 - - TGTGCCAGCTCACCTCTAGAGAGGATGAACCAAGAGACCCAGTACTTC CASSPLERMNQETQYF
11 TRBJ1-1 TRBV7-9 once - TGTGCCAGCAGCAGGCCCAGGGGCACCTTATTT CASSRPRGTLF
15 TRBJ2-7 TRBV7-9 - - TGTGCCAGCAGCTTTGGCTCGCACCAATCCTACGAGCAGTACTTC CASSFGSHQSYEQYF
15 TRBJ2-3 TRBV7-2 - - TGTGCCAGCAGCCAAAGACCCGACCCAGCCGATACGCAGTATTTT CASSQRPDPADTQYF
15 TRBJ2-7 TRBV7-2 - TRBD1 TGTGCCAGCAGCTTAGGGGGGACAGTTTCCTACGAGCAGTACTTC CASSLGGTVSYEQYF
15 TRBJ2-2 TRBV5-1 - - TGCGCCAGCAGCTTGACAGGGACGAGCCCCGGGGAGCTGTTTTTT CASSLTGTSPGELFF
14 TRBJ1-2 TRBV27 - - TGTGCCAGCAGTTTTTCCACATCCGGTTATGGCTACACCTTC CASSFSTSGYGYTF
15 TRBJ2-7 TRBV11-2 - TRBD2 TGTGCCAGCAGCTTAGGTGCTAGCGGAGCATACGAGCAGTACTTC CASSLGASGAYEQYF
14 TRBJ1-2 TRBV4-3 - - TGCGCCAGCAGCCAAGATCGGGCAGGGCGAGGCTACACCTTC CASSQDRAGRGYTF
14 TRBJ1-5 TRBV19 - - TGTGCCAGTAGTCTAGGGACCGAGCATCAGCCCCAGCATTTT CASSLGTEHQPQHF
14 TRBJ2-6 TRBV6-1 - - TGTGCCAGCGAGCAGGGTCGCGGGGCCAACGTCCTGACTTTC CASEQGRGANVLTF
13 TRBJ2-7 TRBV19 - TRBD1 TGTGCCAGTAGTGGGGACAGTACCTACGAGCAGTACTTC CASSGDSTYEQYF
12 TRBJ2-7 TRBV30 - TRBD2 TGTGCCTGGGCGGGGGACTCCTACGAGCAGTACTTC CAWAGDSYEQYF
12 TRBJ2-7 TRBV6-6 - TRBD2 TGTGCCAGCAGTGGGACTAGCGACGAGCAGTACTTC CASSGTSDEQYF
15 TRBJ2-7 TRBV27 once - TGTGCCAGCAGTCCCCTGGGGAGACAGTCTTACGAGCAGTACTTC CASSPLGRQSYEQYF
17 TRBJ2-2 TRBV28 - - TGTGCCAGCAGTTTGGATGCAGGGGAATTTCCCACCGGGGAGCTGTTTTTT CASSLDAGEFPTGELFF
14 TRBJ2-7 TRBV10-3 - TRBD1 TGTGCCTCGACGCCGGGACAGGGTTTTCACGAGCAGTACTTC CASTPGQGFHEQYF
14 TRBJ1-1 TRBV6-1 - TRBD1 TGTGCCAGCAGTGAAGCCGGACAGGAGACTGAAGCTTTCTTT CASSEAGQETEAFF
14 TRBJ2-1 TRBV29-1 - TRBD2 TGCAGCGTCCGGGGCTCCGGGGGGTACAATGAGCAGTTCTTC CSVRGSGGYNEQFF
13 TRBJ2-1 TRBV7-9 - - TGTGCCAGCAGCCCTCCAGGGGGGGGTGAGCAGTTCTTC CASSPPGGGEQFF
23 TRBJ2-3 TRBV10-1 - TRBD2 TGCGCCAGCAGTGCCGGGACTAGCGGGAGTGCGATGGCTATGCGCTCTAGCACAGATACGCAGTATTTT CASSAGTSGSAMAMRSSTDTQYF
18 TRBJ2-6 TRBV30 few - TGTGCCTGGTTAGGGAGGGGACAGAGAGTCTCTGGGGCCAACGTCCTGACTTTC CAWLGRGQRVSGANVLTF
14 TRBJ2-7 TRBV28 - - TGTGCCAGTGAGGAGAAAAGGTCCTCCTACGAGCAGTACTTC CASEEKRSSYEQYF
14 TRBJ2-5 TRBV14 - - TGTGCCAGCAGCCATATCCGGGAAGTTGGGACCCAGTACTTC CASSHIREVGTQYF
14 TRBJ1-4 TRBV19 - TRBD1 TGTGCCAGTAGAATGGACAGGGAAAATGAAAAACTGTTTTTT CASRMDRENEKLFF